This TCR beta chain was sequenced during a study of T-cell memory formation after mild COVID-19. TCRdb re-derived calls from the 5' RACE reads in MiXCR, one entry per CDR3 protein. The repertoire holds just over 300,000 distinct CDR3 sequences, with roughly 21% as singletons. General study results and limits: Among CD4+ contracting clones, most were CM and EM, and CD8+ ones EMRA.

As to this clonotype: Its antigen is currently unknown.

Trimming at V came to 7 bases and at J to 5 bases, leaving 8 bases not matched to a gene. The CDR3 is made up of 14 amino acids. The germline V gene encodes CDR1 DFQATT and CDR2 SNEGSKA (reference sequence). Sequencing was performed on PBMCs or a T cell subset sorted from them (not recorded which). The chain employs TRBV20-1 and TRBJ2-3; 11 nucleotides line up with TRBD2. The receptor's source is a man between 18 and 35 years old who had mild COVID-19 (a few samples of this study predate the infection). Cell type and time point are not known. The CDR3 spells CSVDSGGAGDTQYF. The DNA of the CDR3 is TGCAGTGTTGATAGCGGGGGGGCCGGAGATACGCAGTATTTT.